One and the same sample provided the 28 T cell receptor beta chains below, sequenced in a study of cytomegalovirus exposure and HLA in healthy donors. Primers included in the PCR were 60 Vbeta and 13 Jbeta primers. The protocol was immunoSEQ multiplex PCR, while the TCRdb copy is restricted to in-frame clones and leaves out a portion. The sample shows around 40,000 clones, about 70% of them seen only once. The specimen sequenced was PBMCs. The origin of the receptors is a young man in good health and CMV-seronegative.

The CDR3 coding sequence is TGTGCCAGCAGTGATGTTGGACAGGGGTCGGTCACTGAAGCTTTCTTT. As protein: CASSDVGQGSVTEAFF. The chain joins TRBV2 to TRBJ1-1; TRBD1 agrees at 9 bases. CDR3 length equals 16 residues. After removal of 3 bases from V and 4 bases from J, the junction contained 9 bases not matched to a gene. From germline, CDR1 is SNHLY and CDR2 FYNNEI.

The rearrangement uses TRBV25-1 and TRBJ1-6, with a tentative D call TRBD1 (5 bases). The CDR3 spans 15 residues. Germline lookup yields CDR1 MGHDK and CDR2 SYGVNS. The germline V and J ends were trimmed by 5 bases and 2 bases, with 10 bases remaining between them. The CDR3 region is CASSNKGAYNSPLHF. The DNA of the CDR3 is TGTGCCAGCAGTAATAAAGGGGCCTATAATTCACCCCTCCACTTT.

The table lists this clone with a few counts. The rearrangement links TRBV10-3 to TRBJ2-2; possibly TRBD2 for D (7 bases). The CDR3 has 15 amino acids. Germline CDR1 ENHRY, CDR2 SYGVKD. Trimming left V 2 bases short and J 6 bases short, with 13 bases between. CDR3 loop: CAISERGGRSGELFF. The CDR3 coding sequence is TGTGCCATCAGTGAGAGGGGGGGCCGTTCCGGGGAGCTGTTTTTT.

The chain uses TRBV6-5 and TRBJ1-2; TRBD1 matches at 10 bases. The trim removed 7 bases at V and 7 bases at J, leaving 3 bases unmatched. The CDR3 totals 12 residues. Germline lookup yields CDR1 MNHEY and CDR2 SVGAGI. CDR3 DNA sequence: TGTGCCAGCACCGGGACAGGGGCTGGCTACACCTTC. It specifies CASTGTGAGYTF.

V is TRBV29-1 and J is TRBJ2-5, with TRBD1 as a possible D gene (5 bases). V was pared by 3 bases and J by 2 bases, with 7 bases between. CDR1 and CDR2 (germline): SQVTM, ANQGSEA. This CDR3 is built from 12 residues. CDR3 region: CSVDRQQETQYF. CDR3 DNA: TGCAGCGTTGATCGACAGCAAGAGACCCAGTACTTC.

Here the CDR3 reads CASSGRGGVYEQFF. In DNA form, the CDR3 reads TGTGCCAGCAGTGGGCGGGGGGGCGTCTATGAGCAGTTCTTC. The chain joins TRBV7-2 to TRBJ2-1, with 9 bases matching TRBD2. Trimming cost V 6 bases and J 8 bases; bases outside gene matches: 8. Germline CDR1 SGHTA, CDR2 FQGNSA. The CDR3 runs 14 residues.

This sequence joins TRBV25-1 and TRBJ1-1; the match to TRBD1 covers 7 bases. Germline loops: CDR1 MGHDK, CDR2 SYGVNS. The CDR3 sequence is 14 residues long. V was clipped by 7 bases and J by 2 bases; unmatched bases: 7. As DNA, the CDR3 is TGTGCCAGCACCTACAGGGGTCGAAACACTGAAGCTTTCTTT. Translating it yields CASTYRGRNTEAFF.

This clone turned up a few times. J is TRBJ1-5 and V is TRBV2, with a tentative D call TRBD1 (5 bases). CDR3 length: 14 residues. CDR1 and CDR2 from the germline V gene are SNHLY and FYNNEI. The V gene lost 3 bases and the J gene lost 2 bases, with 8 bases spanning the gap. In DNA, the CDR3 is TGTGCCAGCAGTGACAGGGCAGGCAATCAGCCCCAGCATTTT. As protein: CASSDRAGNQPQHF. Full variable domain (outside the CDR3, taken from reference TRBV2 and TRBJ1-5): EPEVTQTPSHQVTQMGQEVILRCVPISNHLYFYWYRQILGQKVEFLVSFYNNEISEKSEIFDDQFSVERPDGSNFTLKIRSTKLEDSAMYFCASSDRAGNQPQHFGDGTRLSIL.

The rearrangement uses TRBV2 and TRBJ1-1, with 9 positions matching TRBD1. Germline values: CDR1 SNHLY, CDR2 FYNNEI. This CDR3 comprises 13 residues. Trimming removed 9 bases from V and 1 base from J; junction bases left unmatched: 3. The CDR3 loop is CASKTGGNTEAFF. The CDR3 DNA is TGTGCCAGTAAGACAGGGGGGAACACTGAAGCTTTCTTT.

V is TRBV6-1 and J is TRBJ1-1; D remains ambiguous. The CDR3 has 14 amino acids. V lost 8 bases to trimming and J lost 1 base, with 14 bases between them. CDR1 and CDR2 from the germline V gene are MNHNS and SASEGT. CDR3 nucleotide sequence: TGTGCCAGCGCTCTATGGGAGGGGAACACTGAAGCTTTCTTT. Translated: CASALWEGNTEAFF.

This sequence joins TRBV10-1 and TRBJ1-2; 7 positions agree with TRBD1. CDR3 length: 13 residues. Germline V gene sequence: CDR1 WNHNN, CDR2 SYGVQD (reference sequence). Losses at the gene ends were 6 bases for V and 8 bases for J; bases not matched to a gene: 9. Here the CDR3 reads CASSPDREAGYTF. As DNA, the CDR3 is TGCGCCAGCAGCCCCGACAGGGAGGCGGGCTACACCTTC.

The V call is TRBV10-3, the J call TRBJ2-5; D may be TRBD1 (5 bases). V was pared by 0 bases and J by 3 bases, with 11 bases between. This CDR3 spans 15 amino acids. Germline-derived CDR1 and CDR2 are ENHRY and SYGVKD. The DNA for the CDR3 is TGTGCCATCAGTGAGTCGATTCTCAGGGAAGAGACCCAGTACTTC. The encoded protein is CAISESILREETQYF.

CDR3 in amino acids: CATSGYSNQPQHF. The CDR3 nucleotides read TGTGCCACCTCGGGGTATAGCAATCAGCCCCAGCATTTT. The V gene is TRBV28, the J gene TRBJ1-5; D is unclear. CDR1 is MDHEN, CDR2 SYDVKM, per germline. This CDR3 is built from 13 residues. The ends were cut back, 10 bases at V and 0 bases at J, with 10 bases in the middle.

This CDR3 reads CASSWGLAGAYNEQFF. The CDR3 nucleotides read TGTGCCAGCAGCTGGGGACTAGCGGGAGCTTACAATGAGCAGTTCTTC. The rearrangement links TRBV13 to TRBJ2-1, with 14 bases that match TRBD2. This CDR3 has 16 amino acids. J was trimmed by 4 bases and V by 4 bases; bases with no gene match: 3. The germline V gene has CDR1 PRHDT and CDR2 FYEKMQ (reference sequence).

The chain joins TRBV27 to TRBJ1-5; TRBD1 might be the D (5 bases). The V gene's germline CDR1 is MNHEY and CDR2 SMNVEV (reference sequence). The V gene lost 5 bases and the J gene lost 5 bases, with 10 bases spanning the gap. The CDR3 is 13 residues long. The chain's CDR3 is CASSPGTHQPQHF. CDR3 coding DNA: TGTGCCAGCAGTCCCGGGACTCATCAGCCCCAGCATTTT.

The V call is TRBV5-4, the J call TRBJ1-1; the D is unclear. This CDR3 has 14 residues. CDR1 is SGHNT and CDR2 is YYREEE in the germline V gene (reference sequence). The V and J ends lost 2 bases and 5 bases respectively, with 13 bases between them. CDR3 coding DNA: TGTGCCAGCAGCTTACGGGGATCCTCAACTGAAGCTTTCTTT. This sequence encodes CASSLRGSSTEAFF.

The V gene is TRBV4-2, the J gene TRBJ1-1; D is possibly TRBD1 (5 bases). Deletions cut 2 bases from V and 1 base from J, with 14 bases between. The CDR3 sequence is 16 residues long. The germline V gene encodes CDR1 LGHNA and CDR2 YNFKEQ. The CDR3 DNA reads TGTGCCAGCAGCCAACCAGGGTCCGACAGGAACACTGAAGCTTTCTTT. Translation: CASSQPGSDRNTEAFF.

The J gene is TRBJ2-7, the V gene TRBV28; no firm D call. The V end was cut by 4 bases, the J end by 6 bases, with 4 bases between. Germline CDR1 and CDR2: MDHEN and SYDVKM. The CDR3 sequence is 10 residues long. CDR3 protein: CASSSLEQYF. The CDR3 DNA sequence: TGTGCCAGCAGTTCCCTCGAGCAGTACTTC.

The rearrangement uses TRBV10-3 and TRBJ2-1; 8 positions agree with TRBD2. CDR3 size: 15 residues. J was trimmed by 2 bases and V by 3 bases; bases with no gene match: 3. Germline CDR1 reads ENHRY; CDR2 reads SYGVKD. CDR3 coding DNA: TGTGCCATCAGTGATCCCGGGGGGGCCTACAATGAGCAGTTCTTC. This encodes CAISDPGGAYNEQFF.

This chain links TRBV6-5 with TRBJ1-2, with no clear D. CDR3 size: 14 residues. V lost 0 bases to trimming and J lost 2 bases, with 7 bases between them. Germline assignment: CDR1 MNHEY and CDR2 SVGAGI. The CDR3 bases are TGTGCCAGCAGTTACTCGGTCAGGAACTATGGCTACACCTTC. As protein: CASSYSVRNYGYTF.

The chain uses TRBV15 and TRBJ2-3; the D is unclear. The CDR3 contains 14 residues. The germline V gene has CDR1 LNHNV and CDR2 YYDKDF (reference sequence). V was trimmed by 1 base and J by 3 bases, leaving 8 bases between them. The CDR3: CATSRVTTTDTQYF. The CDR3 DNA is TGTGCCACCAGCAGAGTTACCACTACAGATACGCAGTATTTT.

The chain employs TRBV29-1 and TRBJ1-2, with a possible D match to TRBD1 (6 bases). CDR1 and CDR2 from the germline V gene are SQVTM and ANQGSEA. The CDR3 loop spans 14 amino acids. V was pared by 1 base and J by 4 bases, with 13 bases between. For the CDR3, the DNA is TGCAGCGTTGAAGGCAGGGGATTAGGCTATGGCTACACCTTC. Translating gives CSVEGRGLGYGYTF.

The rearrangement joins TRBV9 to TRBJ1-2; D is perhaps TRBD1 (6 bases). CDR3 length: 14 residues. The V end lost 0 bases, the J end lost 4 bases, and 10 bases lay between the germline ends. Germline CDR1 SGDLS, CDR2 YYNGEE. CDR3 protein: CASSVGEQGYGYTF. The CDR3 region has the DNA TGTGCCAGCAGCGTAGGAGAACAGGGCTATGGCTACACCTTC.

This clone came up once. The chain recombines TRBV28 with TRBJ1-1, with TRBD1 as a possible D gene (6 bases). The CDR3 is made up of 12 amino acids. The V end was cut by 6 bases, the J end by 11 bases, with 16 bases between. CDR1 is MDHEN, CDR2 SYDVKM, per germline. CDR3 nucleotides: TGTGCCAGCAGCCAGAGGGGGGGATGGGCTTTCTTT. Protein: CASSQRGGWAFF.

The chain has TRBV7-2 and TRBJ1-5; 8 bases are a match to TRBD1. The ends lost 1 base at V and 8 bases at J; junction bases unmatched: 10. The germline CDR1 and CDR2 sequences are SGHTA and FQGNSA. The CDR3 totals 16 residues. This CDR3 reads CASSLGVSRGQEPQHF. The CDR3 coding sequence is TGTGCCAGCAGCTTAGGGGTTAGCAGGGGGCAGGAGCCCCAGCATTTT.

This sequence joins TRBV29-1 and TRBJ1-1, with D possibly matching TRBD1 (5 bases). The germline V and J ends were trimmed by 0 bases and 7 bases, with 15 bases remaining between them. This CDR3 region has 14 residues. Germline V gene data show CDR1 as SQVTM and CDR2 as ANQGSEA. DNA of the CDR3: TGCAGCGTTGAAGACCCACAGGTTACCTTTGAAGCTTTCTTT. Protein sequence: CSVEDPQVTFEAFF.

This clone was counted a few times. V gene TRBV2 combines with J gene TRBJ1-6; no definite D call. The germline gives CDR1 SNHLY, CDR2 FYNNEI. The CDR3 is 14 amino acids. V was pared by 5 bases and J by 7 bases, with 12 bases between. CDR3 DNA: TGTGCCAGCAGTAGAGACGGAGGGAATTCACCCCTCCACTTT. Translation: CASSRDGGNSPLHF.

This chain links TRBV7-2 with TRBJ2-5; D call uncertain. The CDR3 is 13 amino acids. CDR1 SGHTA and CDR2 FQGNSA come from the germline V gene. Between the trimmed V and J ends, which lost 7 bases and 4 bases, there was a span of 13 bases. CDR3 loop: CASNPPARETQYF. The DNA for the CDR3 is TGTGCCAGCAACCCCCCAGCGCGAGAGACCCAGTACTTC. The variable domain in full, with the rest retrieved from reference TRBV7-2 and TRBJ2-5, is GAGVSQSPSNKVTEKGKDVELRCDPISGHTALYWYRQSLGQGLEFLIYFQGNSAPDKSGLPSDRFSAERTGGSVSTLTIQRTQQEDSAVYLCASNPPARETQYFGPGTRLLVL.